The sequence of this T cell receptor (beta chain) was determined in a study of blood T cell repertoires in COVID-19. Whole-study context: Nucleic acid was either cDNA or gDNA, and it came from T cells, B-cell-depleted T cells, or PBMCs.

CDR1 and CDR2 (germline): LGHNA, YSLEER. V was cut by 0 bases and J by 5 bases, with 10 bases left in between. The CDR3 loop spans 15 amino acids. Profiled with immunoSEQ multiplex PCR; TCRdb holds only in-frame clones, not every one. The sample has over 150,000 clones, approximately 84% seen once. The rearrangement links TRBV4-3 to TRBJ1-4, with D possibly matching TRBD1 (5 bases). The sequence derives from a man younger than 35 with active or convalescent COVID-19. Sequencing used peripheral blood. CDR3 nucleotides: TGCGCCAGCAGCCAAGATCAGGGTGACAATGAAAAACTGTTTTTT. Its translation: CASSQDQGDNEKLFF.